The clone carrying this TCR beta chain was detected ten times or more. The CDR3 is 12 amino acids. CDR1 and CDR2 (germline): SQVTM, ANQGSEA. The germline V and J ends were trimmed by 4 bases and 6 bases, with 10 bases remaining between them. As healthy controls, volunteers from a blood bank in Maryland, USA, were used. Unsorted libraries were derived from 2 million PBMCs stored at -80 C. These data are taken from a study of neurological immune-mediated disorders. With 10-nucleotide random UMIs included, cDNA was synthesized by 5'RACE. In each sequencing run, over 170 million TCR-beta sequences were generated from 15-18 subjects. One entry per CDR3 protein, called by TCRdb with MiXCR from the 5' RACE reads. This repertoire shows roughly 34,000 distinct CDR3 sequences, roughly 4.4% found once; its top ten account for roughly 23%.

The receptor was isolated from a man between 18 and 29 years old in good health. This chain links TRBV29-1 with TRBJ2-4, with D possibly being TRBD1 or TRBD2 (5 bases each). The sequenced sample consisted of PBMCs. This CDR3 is CSVVSGTNIQYF. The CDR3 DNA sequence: TGCAGCGTTGTATCAGGGACAAACATTCAGTACTTC.